This TCR beta chain was observed in a study of metastatic and nonmetastatic thyroid tumors. TCRdb re-analyzed the PCR reads using MiXCR. The sample includes over 45,000 clones, 24% of them seen just once. This clone was counted once. V was trimmed by 0 bases and J by 5 bases, leaving 10 bases between them. CDR1 and CDR2 from the germline V gene are GTSNPN and SVGIG (reference sequence). CDR3 size: 13 residues. Patients underwent thyroid surgery, and none had received any treatment before it. This TCR derives from a male donor with papillary thyroid cancer or a benign thyroid nodule (not recorded which). Some clones in this sample may be carry-over from other donors' samples. The V gene is TRBV30, the J gene TRBJ1-1; D is unresolved. Source material: blood. CDR3 region: CAWSVGRETEAFF. In DNA form, the CDR3 reads TGTGCCTGGAGTGTAGGGAGGGAAACTGAAGCTTTCTTT.